This entry lists 3 T cell receptor beta chains sequenced from one sample in a study of blood T cell repertoires in COVID-19. TCRdb's table, derived via immunoSEQ multiplex PCR, lists solely in-frame clones and lacks some. The sample lists a few hundred thousand clones, 70% to 90% occurring once. Sequencing was carried out using PBMCs or T cells enriched from blood (not recorded which). These TCRs come from a woman in her thirties who had recovered from COVID-19.

The rearrangement links TRBV11-2 to TRBJ2-7; 7 bases are a match to TRBD2. Germline trimming cut 4 bases from V and 5 bases from J; bases unmatched to any gene: 8. This CDR3 is built from 14 residues. Germline assignment: CDR1 SGHAT and CDR2 FQNNGV. The CDR3 nucleotides are TGTGCCAGCAGCTCTTTTGCGGGAGCCCACGAGCAGTACTTC. The encoded protein is CASSSFAGAHEQYF.

J is TRBJ1-6 and V is TRBV6-5; possible D gene TRBD1, 5 bases. V gave up 0 bases and J gave up 10 bases, with 13 bases separating them. Per the germline V gene, CDR1 is MNHEY and CDR2 is SVGAGI. The CDR3 length is 15 residues. CDR3 bases: TGTGCCAGCAGTTACTCGATAAGGGGTTTGTCACCCCTCCACTTT. It specifies CASSYSIRGLSPLHF.

The V call is TRBV30, the J call TRBJ1-2; no reliable D call. Germline V gene lookup returns CDR1 GTSNPN and CDR2 SVGIG (reference sequence). This CDR3 contains 15 residues. The germline V and J ends were trimmed by 0 bases and 5 bases, with 16 bases remaining between them. CDR3 DNA: TGTGCCTGGAGTGTTCCTCGCGGCCTACGATATGGCTACACCTTC. Protein: CAWSVPRGLRYGYTF.